These T cell receptor beta chains were read from a single sample in a study of shared clonotypes between healthy human individuals. Profiling relied on immunoSEQ multiplex PCR, and the TCRdb table lists in-frame clones only, not all of them. The table includes about 510,000 clones, around 96% detected once. Sequencing was carried out using naive CD4+ T cells sorted from blood. The receptor source for this set is a woman younger than 45 in good health. Both conserved end residues are part of each CDR3. Only part of the rows carry a size: once, few, many, or a class if the clone is expanded.

>-|TRBJ1-4|TRBV11-2
CASSFTAGGSEKLFF
>-|TRBJ1-1|TRBV7-7
CATGPINGPLPEAFF
>-|TRBJ1-2|TRBV29-1
CSAEDRLGYGYTF
>-|TRBJ1-1|TRBV10-3
CAIRATADSTEAFF
>-|TRBJ2-5|TRBV18
CASSLGFSRDIETQYF
>few|TRBJ1-5|TRBV2
CATQGSNQPQHF
>-|TRBJ2-6|TRBV6-5
CASSYSVSGANVLTF
>-|TRBJ2-7|TRBV19
CASSRTETYEQYF
>-|TRBJ2-7|TRBV19
CASSMGSASGEQYF
>-|TRBJ1-5|TRBV18
CASSQGWDRGHQPQHF
>-|TRBJ2-1|TRBV7-3
CASSFGQGFYNEQFF
>-|TRBJ1-5|TRBV11-2
CASSFPSLGACGNQPQHF
>once|TRBJ1-4|TRBV28
CASSLVRTNEKLFF
>once|TRBJ1-6|TRBV10-3
CAISEGENNSPLHF
>-|TRBJ2-5|TRBV12-5
CASGWGRERVETQYF
>-|TRBJ1-1|TRBV10-3
CAIRQDLNTEAFF
>few|TRBJ1-4|TRBV30
CAWSWGFREKLFF
>-|TRBJ1-2|TRBV27
CASSLGIQGSYGYTF
>once|TRBJ2-7|TRBV28
CASSSRIYEQYF
>-|TRBJ2-3|TRBV29-1
CSVGLSSTDTQYF
>-|TRBJ2-7|TRBV27
CASRRTGAYEQYF
>-|TRBJ2-2|TRBV27
CASTKFGGGPGELFF
>-|TRBJ1-2|TRBV27
CASSFAQATGYGYTF
>-|TRBJ1-2|TRBV5-6
CASSLNGRRSTF
>-|TRBJ1-2|TRBV7-9
CASSRNQGHGYGYTF
>-|TRBJ2-2|TRBV5-1
CATTKSGDHTGELFF
>-|TRBJ2-7|TRBV21-1
CASIHRAGTGSYEQYF
>-|TRBJ1-1|TRBV30
CAWRDQGKRTEAFF
>-|TRBJ2-7|TRBV11-2
CASSSIQERVYEQYF
>once|TRBJ2-7|TRBV30
CAWSVQARQYF
>-|TRBJ2-7|TRBV6-5
CASSYSTGGPYEQYF
>-|TRBJ1-5|TRBV2
CASRGQGTQPQHF
>-|TRBJ2-1|TRBV13
CASSFKREGLNEQFF
>-|TRBJ1-2|TRBV19
CASRPPSGEKGGYTF
>-|TRBJ2-2|TRBV6-5
CASSTGVSGELFF
>-|TRBJ2-7|TRBV5-1
CASSSDITYEQYF
>few|TRBJ2-7|TRBV27
CASSRRGLEQYF
>-|TRBJ1-6|TRBV20-1
CSARQNSPLHF
>-|TRBJ1-2|TRBV15
CATSTRTVNYGYTF
>-|-|TRBV28
CASLGWDRVRDEQYF
>once|TRBJ2-1|TRBV19
CASSIVWREGGNEQFF
>-|TRBJ2-5|TRBV9
CASSVAGASGRLGQETQYF
>-|TRBJ2-5|TRBV18
CASSPPAQQETQYF
>-|TRBJ2-6|TRBV28
CASSLAGVGYSGANVLTF
>-|TRBJ2-1|TRBV6-1
CASSWAGDPYNEQFF
>-|TRBJ1-1|TRBV7-9
CASSPPLGAEAFF
>-|TRBJ2-6|TRBV2
CASSGGANVLTF